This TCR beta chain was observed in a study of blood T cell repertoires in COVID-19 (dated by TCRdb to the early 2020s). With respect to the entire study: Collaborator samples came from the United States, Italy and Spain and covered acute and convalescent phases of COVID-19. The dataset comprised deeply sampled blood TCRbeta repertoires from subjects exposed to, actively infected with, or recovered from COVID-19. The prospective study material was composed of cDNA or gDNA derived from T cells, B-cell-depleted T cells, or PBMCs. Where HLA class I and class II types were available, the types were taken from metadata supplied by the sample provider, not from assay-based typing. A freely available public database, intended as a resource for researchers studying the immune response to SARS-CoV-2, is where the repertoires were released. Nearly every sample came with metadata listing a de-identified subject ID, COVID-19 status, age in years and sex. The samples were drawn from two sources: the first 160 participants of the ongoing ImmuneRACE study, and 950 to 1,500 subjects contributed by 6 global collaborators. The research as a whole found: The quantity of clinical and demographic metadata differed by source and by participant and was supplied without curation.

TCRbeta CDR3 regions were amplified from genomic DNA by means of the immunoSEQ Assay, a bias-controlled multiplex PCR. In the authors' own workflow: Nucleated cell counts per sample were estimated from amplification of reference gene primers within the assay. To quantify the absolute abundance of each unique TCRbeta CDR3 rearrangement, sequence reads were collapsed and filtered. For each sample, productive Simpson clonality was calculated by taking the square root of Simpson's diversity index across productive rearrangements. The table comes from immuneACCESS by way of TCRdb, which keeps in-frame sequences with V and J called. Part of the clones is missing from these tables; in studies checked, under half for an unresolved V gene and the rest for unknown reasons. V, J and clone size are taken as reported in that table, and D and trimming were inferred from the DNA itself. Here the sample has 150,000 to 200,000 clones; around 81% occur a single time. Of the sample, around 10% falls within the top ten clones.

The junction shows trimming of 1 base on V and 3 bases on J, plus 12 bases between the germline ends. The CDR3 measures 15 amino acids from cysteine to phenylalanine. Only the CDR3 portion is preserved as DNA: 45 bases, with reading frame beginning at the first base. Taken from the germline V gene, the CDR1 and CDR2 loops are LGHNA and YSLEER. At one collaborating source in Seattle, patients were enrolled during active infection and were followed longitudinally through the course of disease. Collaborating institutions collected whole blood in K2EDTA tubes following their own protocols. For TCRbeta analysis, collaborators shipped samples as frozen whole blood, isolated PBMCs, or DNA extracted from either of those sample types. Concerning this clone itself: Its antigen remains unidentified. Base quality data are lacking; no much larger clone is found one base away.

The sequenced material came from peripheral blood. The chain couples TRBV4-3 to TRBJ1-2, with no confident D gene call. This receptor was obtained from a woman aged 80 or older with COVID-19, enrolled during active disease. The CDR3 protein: CASSQVWSWDYGYTF. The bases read TGCGCCAGCAGCCAAGTCTGGAGTTGGGACTATGGCTACACCTTC.